The clone carrying this TCR beta chain appeared a few times. TCRdb redid the calling of the 5' RACE reads with MiXCR, one entry per CDR3 protein. The data contain around 670,000 distinct CDR3 sequences, approximately 6.1% of them singletons. Germline loops: CDR1 SGHKS, CDR2 YYEKEE (reference sequence). The CDR3 is 15 residues long. V trimming: 2 bases; J trimming: 3 bases; junction bases outside the gene matches: 4. The sample originates from a study of identical twins. Sequences were obtained from naive T cells sorted from blood. The clonotype comes from a man aged 18 to 29 in good health. The V and J genes are TRBV5-5 and TRBJ2-7; 11 positions agree with TRBD2. CDR3 in amino acids: CASSFLLAGDYEQYF. The CDR3 DNA follows: TGTGCCAGCAGCTTCCTACTAGCGGGAGACTACGAGCAGTACTTC.